These T cell receptor beta chains were read from a single sample in a study of T-cell memory formation after mild COVID-19. TCRdb ran MiXCR on the 5' RACE reads and lists one entry per CDR3 protein. The sample lists hundreds of thousands of distinct CDR3 sequences, about 16% occurring once. Sequencing was carried out using PBMCs or a T cell subset sorted from them (not recorded which). These receptors all stem from a young man who had mild COVID-19 (a few samples of this study predate the infection). Cell type and time point are not known. Each CDR3 is given with its conserved first and last residue. Each record gives: J gene, V gene, CDR3 protein.

TRBJ2-3	TRBV4-2	CASSQDWGATDTQYF
TRBJ1-1	TRBV6-5	CASSRAQNTEAFF
TRBJ2-7	TRBV5-1	CASSFRRGSSYEQYF
TRBJ2-7	TRBV6-5	CASSYQQGGAYEQYF
TRBJ1-5	TRBV7-3	CASSTDPGQPQHF
TRBJ2-3	TRBV30	CAWSAIGVSTDTQYF
TRBJ1-2	TRBV7-2	CASSGHSRGGYTF
TRBJ2-3	TRBV5-4	CASSFGRGGTDTQYF
TRBJ2-3	TRBV12-3/TRBV12-4	CASRGLAGVLSTDTQYF
TRBJ2-1	TRBV7-9	CASSPVGVRYNEQFF
TRBJ2-7	TRBV6-2/TRBV6-3	CASDNGSYEQYF
TRBJ2-5	TRBV4-1	CASSRSTSGSETQYF
TRBJ2-1	TRBV4-2	CASSQAGTSVNEQFF
TRBJ2-1	TRBV30	CAWSRGLAINEQFF
TRBJ2-7	TRBV3-1	CASSQELAGRSYF
TRBJ2-2	TRBV7-9	CASSPRTGIGAGELFF
TRBJ2-2	TRBV7-9	CASSPRPNTGELFF
TRBJ1-2	TRBV6-5	CASSYSGDTANYGYTF
TRBJ2-5	TRBV5-1	CASSLEGGGETQYF
TRBJ1-5	TRBV19	CASSIVPSNQPQHF
TRBJ2-7	TRBV6-2/TRBV6-3	CASSYSFRYEQYF
TRBJ2-1	TRBV21-1	CASGRGLVYNEQFF
TRBJ1-1	TRBV19	CASTRTDWDTEAFF
TRBJ2-7	TRBV5-1	CASSSGPSGGRYEQYF
TRBJ1-2	TRBV4-1	CASSQPGQGANGYTF
TRBJ2-5	TRBV18	CASMGQGETQYF
TRBJ2-5	TRBV12-3/TRBV12-4	CASSISGRGETQYF
TRBJ1-4	TRBV6-2/TRBV6-3	CASRPDREGAEKLFF
TRBJ2-7	TRBV4-1	CASSLRDRGRPYEQYF
TRBJ2-5	TRBV11-1	CASSPGFGGQGETQYF
TRBJ1-2	TRBV20-1	CSARVGGGNYGYTF
TRBJ2-5	TRBV3-1	CASSSGLAAVQETQYF
TRBJ1-6	TRBV6-6	CASRQGDNSPLHF
TRBJ2-1	TRBV5-8	CASSLGTSRNEQFF
TRBJ1-4	TRBV27	CASRKGINEKLFF
TRBJ2-1	TRBV7-9	CASSSWDREEGQFF
TRBJ1-1	TRBV15	CATSRTGTEAFF
TRBJ1-2	TRBV20-1	CSATGQGYGYTF
TRBJ1-6	TRBV7-3	CASSRETNSPLHF
TRBJ1-2	TRBV5-1	CASSIGQAFDGYTF
TRBJ1-2	TRBV3-1	CASSPPSRQVSNYGYTF
TRBJ2-3	TRBV27	CASSRRTSGGAADTQYF
TRBJ2-3	TRBV2	CASSLQGMGTDTQYF
TRBJ2-4	TRBV12-3/TRBV12-4	CASKHEGQGVLWNIQYF
TRBJ2-1	TRBV12-3/TRBV12-4	CASSFGGGEQFF
TRBJ1-1	TRBV27	CASSNGVIGTEAFF
TRBJ2-5	TRBV11-2	CASSPRLREETQYF
TRBJ1-6	TRBV5-1	CASSLVERAGRRSPLHF
TRBJ1-6	TRBV5-1	CASSFVVQGSPLHF
TRBJ1-2	TRBV28	CASTPPGGRGYGYTF
TRBJ1-2	TRBV5-1	CASSLEGTGRGYTF
TRBJ2-1	TRBV10-2	CASSDTGTGNYNEQFF
TRBJ2-3	TRBV7-2	CASRSGASTDTQYF